The 27 T cell receptor beta chains listed next were all sequenced from one sample in a study of blood T cell repertoires in COVID-19. The repertoire was sequenced with immunoSEQ multiplex PCR; TCRdb's copy has only in-frame clones and lacks some. Among about 170,000 clones listed, around four fifths were seen once. The material sequenced was peripheral blood. The origin of the receptors is a woman older than 75 with COVID-19, enrolled during active disease.

The gene calls are TRBV27 and TRBJ2-7; D is perhaps TRBD2 (6 bases). CDR3 size: 15 residues. Looked up from germline, CDR1 is MNHEY and CDR2 is SMNVEV (reference sequence). V was trimmed by 6 bases and J by 5 bases, leaving 20 bases between them. CDR3 bases: TGTGCCAGCAGCCCCCAATTGGCAGGGAGGCACGAGCAGTACTTC. Its protein product is CASSPQLAGRHEQYF.

The chain has TRBV15 and TRBJ2-2; 7 bases are shared with TRBD1. This CDR3 is built from 15 residues. CDR1 and CDR2 (germline): LNHNV, YYDKDF (reference sequence). Losses at the gene ends were 6 bases for V and 5 bases for J; bases not matched to a gene: 9. The CDR3 DNA reads as TGTGCCACCAGAGCAGGGGGTACAGGGACCGGGGAGCTGTTTTTT. This encodes CATRAGGTGTGELFF.

The chain links TRBV19 to TRBJ2-7; D perhaps matches TRBD1 (6 bases). This CDR3 region has 14 residues. The V end lost 3 bases, the J end lost 3 bases, and 12 bases lay between the germline ends. The V gene's germline CDR1 is LNHDA and CDR2 SQIVND (reference sequence). The CDR3 loop is CASSIFKDSYEQYF. In DNA, the CDR3 is TGTGCCAGTAGTATCTTTAAGGACAGCTACGAGCAGTACTTC.

The chain couples TRBV18 to TRBJ2-1; D perhaps matches TRBD1 (6 bases). CDR1 is KGHSH, CDR2 LQKENI, per germline. The CDR3 totals 17 residues. V was trimmed by 1 base and J by 4 bases, leaving 17 bases between them. CDR3 protein: CASSPRGGGQIYNEQFF. CDR3 sequence (DNA): TGTGCCAGCTCACCACGTGGGGGCGGACAGATTTACAATGAGCAGTTCTTC.

CDR3 sequence reads: CAGSVTGGIQPQHF. DNA for the CDR3: TGTGCCGGCTCCGTGACAGGGGGGATTCAGCCCCAGCATTTT. This rearrangement joins TRBV19 to TRBJ1-5; 9 positions match TRBD1. Germline CDR1 reads LNHDA; CDR2 reads SQIVND (reference sequence). The V and J ends lost 11 bases and 6 bases, in that order; junction bases with no gene match: 11. CDR3 length: 14 amino acids. The full variable domain, its missing parts supplied by reference TRBV19 and TRBJ1-5, is DGGITQSPKYLFRKEGQNVTLSCEQNLNHDAMYWYRQDPGQGLRLIYYSQIVNDFQKGDIAEGYSVSREKKESFPLTVTSAQKNPTAFYLCAGSVTGGIQPQHFGDGTRLSIL.

J is TRBJ1-2 and V is TRBV6-5; the D gene is possibly TRBD1 (6 bases). The CDR3 sequence is 13 residues long. Germline CDR1 is MNHEY and CDR2 is SVGAGI. V was trimmed by 0 bases and J by 6 bases, leaving 8 bases between them. Written as DNA, the CDR3 is TGTGCCAGCAGTTACTCGGGGACAAATGGCTACACCTTC. Amino acids: CASSYSGTNGYTF.

V usage is TRBV3-1 (or the pseudogene TRBV3-2) and J usage is TRBJ2-7; no firm D call. Trimming removed 1 base from V and 3 bases from J, with 19 bases in between. Looked up from germline, CDR1 is LGHDT and CDR2 is YNNKEL (reference sequence). This CDR3 spans 17 amino acids. CDR3 nucleotide sequence: TGTGCCAGCAGCCAAGGGTCGAGCTCTGCTTTCTTCTACGAGCAGTACTTC. Amino acids: CASSQGSSSAFFYEQYF.

This chain joins TRBV6-6 and TRBJ1-3; 8 nucleotides align to TRBD1. The CDR3 contains 15 residues. Unmatched junction bases numbered 6, after V lost 7 bases and J lost 1 base. CDR1 and CDR2 (germline): MNHNY, SVGAGI (reference sequence). Written as DNA, the CDR3 is TGTGCCAGCACGACGGACAGGGCGTCTGGAAACACCATATATTTT. It specifies CASTTDRASGNTIYF.

The chain employs TRBV7-3 and TRBJ2-3, with 8 bases aligning to TRBD2. This CDR3 spans 13 amino acids. Looked up from germline, CDR1 is SGHTA and CDR2 is FQGTGA. The ends lost 5 bases at V and 6 bases at J; junction bases unmatched: 4. The CDR3 reads CASSGRLADTQYF. Here the CDR3 DNA reads TGTGCCAGCAGCGGCAGACTAGCGGATACGCAGTATTTT.

This sequence joins TRBV9 and TRBJ2-1; 8 bases map to TRBD2. V was pared by 3 bases and J by 2 bases, with 4 bases of the junction left unmatched. Germline V gene data show CDR1 as SGDLS and CDR2 as YYNGEE. This CDR3 contains 15 residues. DNA of the CDR3: TGTGCCAGCAGCGAGACTAGCGCAGCCTACAATGAGCAGTTCTTC. Translating it yields CASSETSAAYNEQFF.

The CDR3 region has the DNA TGTGCCAGCAGCTCGCCCCGGGACAGGGACAGGGTACAGTACTTC. Translating gives CASSSPRDRDRVQYF. The genes are TRBV5-6 and TRBJ2-7; 9 nucleotides match TRBD1. After removal of 3 bases from V and 10 bases from J, the junction contained 14 bases not matched to a gene. This CDR3 is built from 15 residues. CDR1 is SGHDT and CDR2 is YYEEEE in the germline V gene.

The CDR3 DNA is TGTGCCAGCAGCTTAGCTATCAGGGATTCACCCCTCCACTTT. Amino acid sequence: CASSLAIRDSPLHF. The chain joins TRBV11-2 to TRBJ1-6; D is possibly TRBD1 (5 bases). The CDR3 runs to 14 residues. Germline V lookup: CDR1 SGHAT, CDR2 FQNNGV. Trimming removed 1 base at V and 8 bases at J, with 9 bases between.

The chain employs TRBV28 and TRBJ2-7; the D gene is possibly TRBD1 (6 bases). The ends were cut back, 3 bases at V and 4 bases at J, with 16 bases in the middle. Per the germline V gene, CDR1 is MDHEN and CDR2 is SYDVKM. The CDR3 covers 15 residues. In DNA form, the CDR3 reads TGTGCCAGCAGTTTGACAGGACAAACAGATTACGAGCAGTACTTC. Its translation is CASSLTGQTDYEQYF.

In DNA form, the CDR3 reads TGCAGTGCTAGCAGACAAGAGACCCAGTACTTC. This sequence encodes CSASRQETQYF. This chain connects TRBV20-1 to TRBJ2-5; unclear D gene. The CDR3 sequence is 11 residues long. The germline V and J ends were trimmed by 3 bases and 2 bases, with 4 bases remaining between them. The germline V gene encodes CDR1 DFQATT and CDR2 SNEGSKA (reference sequence).

This chain connects TRBV28 to TRBJ2-1; 8 positions match TRBD2. CDR3 length equals 18 residues. Per germline, CDR1 MDHEN and CDR2 SYDVKM. V trimming: 6 bases; J trimming: 0 bases; junction bases outside the gene matches: 13. Here the CDR3 DNA reads TGTGCCAGCAGCCCCTCGAGGACTAGCCGAAGCTCCTACAATGAGCAGTTCTTC. It encodes CASSPSRTSRSSYNEQFF.

The chain joins TRBV5-1 to TRBJ2-3, with TRBD1 identical over 10 bases. Trimming removed 1 base from V and 6 bases from J; junction bases left unmatched: 8. The CDR3 has 16 amino acids. In germline, CDR1 is SGHRS, CDR2 YFSETQ. In DNA, the CDR3 is TGCGCCAGCAGCTTGACGGCGGGACAGGGGACGGATACGCAGTATTTT. Protein product: CASSLTAGQGTDTQYF.

The chain employs TRBV3-1 (or the pseudogene TRBV3-2) and TRBJ1-1, with D unclear. The CDR3 covers 12 residues. Germline V gene sequence: CDR1 LGHDT, CDR2 YNNKEL (reference sequence). V gave up 3 bases and J gave up 9 bases, with 11 bases separating them. In DNA, the CDR3 is TGTGCCAGCAGCCAGGAGGCCCGAAAAGCTTTCTTT. As protein: CASSQEARKAFF.

The rearrangement uses TRBV6-5 and TRBJ2-5, with D maybe TRBD2 (6 bases). This CDR3 contains 12 residues. V lost 8 bases and J lost 2, with 9 bases in between. Germline V lookup: CDR1 MNHEY, CDR2 SVGAGI. The CDR3 loop is CASGRPQETQYF. The CDR3, as DNA: TGTGCCAGCGGGAGGCCACAAGAGACCCAGTACTTC.

This clone was counted a few times. The sample contains more than one DNA sequence encoding this CDR3. The chain recombines TRBV5-1 with TRBJ1-1; D not resolved. V lost 0 bases, J lost 0 bases, and 6 bases lay in between. Per germline, CDR1 SGHRS and CDR2 YFSETQ. CDR3 length: 14 amino acids. In DNA form, the CDR3 reads TGCGCCAGCAGCTTGGCCGGTATGAACACTGAAGCTTTCTTT. Its protein product is CASSLAGMNTEAFF.

Details on this clone: The same CDR3 arises from other DNA sequences in this sample as well. This chain connects TRBV5-1 to TRBJ1-3; 8 positions agree with TRBD1. The CDR3 has 16 amino acids. Germline V gives CDR1 SGHRS, CDR2 YFSETQ. V shed 0 bases and J 0 bases; nucleotides not matched to a gene: 2. CDR3 DNA sequence: TGCGCCAGCAGCTTGGGGGACAGGAGCTCTGGAAACACCATATATTTT. It codes for CASSLGDRSSGNTIYF.

This rearrangement joins TRBV10-3 to TRBJ1-1, with TRBD1 matching over 7 bases. Germline V gene data show CDR1 as ENHRY and CDR2 as SYGVKD. The CDR3 length is 14 residues. V lost 4 bases to trimming and J lost 1 base; unmatched junction nucleotides: 3. CDR3 loop: CAISGGTENTEAFF. In nucleotides, the CDR3 is TGTGCCATCAGTGGCGGGACAGAGAACACTGAAGCTTTCTTT.

The J gene is TRBJ2-5, the V gene TRBV5-1; 10 bases fit TRBD2. The germline V gene encodes CDR1 SGHRS and CDR2 YFSETQ. Trimming cost V 4 bases and J 7 bases; bases outside gene matches: 10. The CDR3 has 15 amino acids. The CDR3 sequence: CASSTLAGETVTQYF. CDR3 bases: TGCGCCAGCAGCACTCTAGCGGGAGAAACGGTGACCCAGTACTTC.

CDR3 region: CASGLDRTGGGETQYF. The CDR3 region has the DNA TGTGCTAGTGGTTTGGACCGGACAGGGGGGGGAGAGACCCAGTACTTC. V usage is TRBV12-5 and J usage is TRBJ2-5, with 10 bases identical to TRBD1. V trimming: 1 base; J trimming: 4 bases; junction bases outside the gene matches: 6. The CDR3 covers 16 residues. The germline gives CDR1 LGHNT, CDR2 FRNRAP.

The chain carries TRBV19 and TRBJ1-2; a possible D gene is TRBD1 (5 bases). The germline V and J ends were trimmed by 4 bases and 4 bases, with 13 bases remaining between them. In germline, CDR1 is LNHDA, CDR2 SQIVND (reference sequence). This CDR3 comprises 14 residues. This chain's CDR3 is CASSRQTLGYGYTF. In DNA, the CDR3 is TGTGCCAGTAGTAGACAGACCCTTGGCTATGGCTACACCTTC.

The chain links TRBV3-1 (or the pseudogene TRBV3-2) to TRBJ1-4; D gene unclear. Germline CDR1 reads LGHDT; CDR2 reads YNNKEL (reference sequence). Trimming took off 4 bases at V and 8 bases at J, with 14 bases between the two ends. This CDR3 spans 14 amino acids. CDR3 sequence: CASSPTVGWEKLFF. CDR3 DNA sequence: TGTGCCAGCAGCCCAACAGTAGGTTGGGAAAAACTGTTTTTT.

This chain connects TRBV9 to TRBJ1-2; D uncertain. V was clipped by 4 bases and J by 1 base, with 17 bases between them. This CDR3 spans 16 amino acids. The V gene's germline CDR1 is SGDLS and CDR2 YYNGEE. The CDR3 loop is CASSLTPEGSNYGYTF. CDR3 sequence (DNA): TGTGCCAGCAGCCTCACCCCCGAGGGCAGTAACTATGGCTACACCTTC.

The chain carries TRBV28 and TRBJ2-1; 9 bases line up with TRBD2. Germline V gene data show CDR1 as MDHEN and CDR2 as SYDVKM. The length of the CDR3 is 16 residues. The ends lost 5 bases at V and 12 bases at J; junction bases unmatched: 17. Here the CDR3 DNA reads TGTGCCAGCAGTATGGCGGGAGGGGCCGGACCGGTGGGGCAGTTCTTC. It specifies CASSMAGGAGPVGQFF.